These T cell receptor beta chains were read from a single sample in a study of blood T cells in healthy people across ages. TCRdb fed the 5' RACE reads into MiXCR, producing one record per CDR3 protein. The repertoire has about 830,000 distinct CDR3 sequences, around 62% of them found once; the top ten carry roughly 25%. Source material: blood. The receptors were sampled from a man aged 30 to 45 in good health. Both conserved end residues are part of each CDR3. D genes are given only for firm matches. The listing skips clone size in some rows; elsewhere it reads once, few, many or a size class.

NA,TRBJ2-5,TRBV6-5,NA,CASSYSTQETQYF,TGTGCCAGCAGTTACTCGACCCAGGAGACCCAGTACTTC
TRBD2,TRBJ2-3,TRBV5-1,NA,CPSSAVTSGDADTQYF,TGCCCCAGCAGCGCAGTGACTAGCGGGGATGCAGATACGCAGTATTTT
NA,TRBJ2-2,TRBV4-2,NA,CASSQDGVSNTGELFF,TGTGCCAGCAGCCAAGATGGTGTCTCGAACACCGGGGAGCTGTTTTTT
NA,TRBJ2-3,TRBV7-3,NA,CASSLKQGYTDTQYF,TGTGCCAGCAGCTTAAAACAGGGTTACACAGATACGCAGTATTTT
NA,TRBJ2-1,TRBV29-1,NA,CSLRRGEEGNEQFF,TGCAGCCTTCGGAGGGGGGAGGAAGGGAATGAGCAGTTCTTC
NA,TRBJ1-1,TRBV7-2,NA,CASSLAFGRGTEAFF,TGTGCCAGCAGCTTAGCGTTTGGCAGGGGCACTGAAGCTTTCTTT
TRBD2,TRBJ2-1,TRBV5-1,NA,CASSGLAESSYNEQFF,TGCGCCAGCAGCGGACTAGCGGAAAGCTCCTACAATGAGCAGTTCTTC
TRBD2,TRBJ2-7,TRBV12-3/TRBV12-4,few,CASTSLAAYEQYF,TGTGCCAGCACCTCTCTAGCGGCCTACGAGCAGTACTTC
TRBD1,TRBJ2-5,TRBV4-3,NA,CASSRHLDRGLETQYF,TGCGCCAGCAGCCGTCACCTCGACAGGGGTCTAGAGACCCAGTACTTC
TRBD2,TRBJ2-1,TRBV12-3/TRBV12-4,many,CASSPQTGTSGGANNEQFF,TGTGCCAGCAGTCCACAGACAGGGACTAGCGGGGGGGCAAACAATGAGCAGTTCTTC
TRBD2,TRBJ2-1,TRBV29-1,NA,CSVLAGGVVQFF,TGCAGCGTTCTAGCGGGGGGGGTTGTACAGTTCTTC
NA,TRBJ2-7,TRBV7-8,NA,CASSQTGGRGYEQYF,TGTGCCAGCAGCCAGACCGGGGGCAGGGGTTACGAGCAGTACTTC
TRBD2,TRBJ2-2,TRBV11-2,NA,CASSPLSGVHTGELFF,TGTGCCAGCAGCCCTCTTAGCGGGGTGCACACCGGGGAGCTGTTTTTT
TRBD1,TRBJ2-6,TRBV6-2/TRBV6-3,NA,CASVDSRDRGRSGANVLTF,TGTGCCAGCGTCGACAGCCGGGACAGGGGGCGCTCTGGGGCCAACGTCCTGACTTTC
NA,TRBJ1-2,TRBV9,NA,CASSNQGSAGYTF,TGTGCCAGCAGCAACCAGGGGTCGGCCGGCTACACCTTC
TRBD2,TRBJ2-5,TRBV6-2/TRBV6-3,NA,CASRYLVRMGVTGLAINEQYF,TGTGCCAGCAGATACTTAGTAAGAATGGGAGTAACGGGACTAGCGATCAATGAGCAGTACTTC
TRBD2,TRBJ2-7,TRBV12-3/TRBV12-4,few,CASSPWGGMGEQYF,TGTGCCAGCAGTCCCTGGGGGGGAATGGGCGAGCAGTACTTC
TRBD1,TRBJ2-7,TRBV7-8,NA,CASSGGARGSYEQYF,TGTGCCAGCAGCGGAGGTGCCAGGGGGTCCTACGAGCAGTACTTC
TRBD2,TRBJ2-7,TRBV10-3,NA,CAISEGGGLAGYEQYF,TGTGCCATCAGTGAGGGTGGAGGGCTAGCGGGGTACGAGCAGTACTTC
TRBD1,TRBJ1-6,TRBV20-1,NA,CSARALSQGTYNSPLHF,TGCAGTGCTAGAGCCCTCTCACAGGGGACCTATAATTCACCCCTCCACTTT
TRBD2,TRBJ2-4,TRBV4-2,few,CASSQKRAGGAENIQYF,TGTGCCAGCAGCCAAAAGAGAGCGGGGGGCGCTGAAAACATTCAGTACTTC
NA,TRBJ1-5,TRBV7-2,few,CASSLDTGNGNQPQHF,TGTGCCAGCAGCTTAGATACGGGGAATGGTAATCAGCCCCAGCATTTT
NA,TRBJ2-7,TRBV27,NA,CASSSTSLGEQYF,TGTGCCAGCAGTTCCACTAGTTTGGGTGAGCAGTACTTC
NA,TRBJ2-3,TRBV2,NA,CASRLESSTDTQYF,TGTGCCAGCCGGTTGGAGTCTAGCACAGATACGCAGTATTTT
NA,TRBJ2-3,TRBV28,NA,CASSFPTGDTQYF,TGTGCCAGCAGTTTCCCGACAGGAGATACGCAGTATTTT
NA,TRBJ2-7,TRBV25-1,once,CASSEQGSEQYF,TGTGCCAGCTCGGAACAGGGTAGCGAGCAGTACTTC
NA,TRBJ1-2,TRBV15,NA,CATSRDQAGLYGYTF,TGTGCCACCAGCAGAGATCAGGCAGGACTCTATGGCTACACCTTC
TRBD1,TRBJ1-1,TRBV29-1,NA,CSASDRGREAFF,TGCAGCGCCTCGGACAGGGGGCGCGAAGCTTTCTTT
TRBD2,TRBJ2-5,TRBV6-2/TRBV6-3,few,CASSSGTSGDLVGETQYF,TGTGCCAGCAGTTCCGGGACTAGCGGGGACCTAGTTGGAGAGACCCAGTACTTC
NA,TRBJ2-3,TRBV12-3/TRBV12-4,NA,CASLITDTQYF,TGTGCCAGTCTAATCACGGATACGCAGTATTTT
NA,TRBJ2-7,TRBV21-1,NA,CASSNRGEGNEQYF,TGTGCCAGCAGCAATAGGGGAGAAGGCAACGAGCAGTACTTC
NA,TRBJ2-7,TRBV20-1,NA,CSARDFSYEQYF,TGCAGTGCTAGAGATTTCTCCTACGAGCAGTACTTC
TRBD2,TRBJ2-3,TRBV6-2/TRBV6-3,once,CASSYATSGVTDTQYF,TGTGCCAGCAGTTACGCGACTAGCGGGGTAACAGATACGCAGTATTTT
NA,TRBJ2-4,TRBV3-1,NA,CASSQAPRGLAKNIQYF,TGTGCCAGCAGCCAAGCGCCGCGGGGCCTAGCCAAAAACATTCAGTACTTC
TRBD2,TRBJ2-3,TRBV12-3/TRBV12-4,NA,CASTAGLVATQYF,TGTGCCAGCACCGCGGGACTAGTTGCTACGCAGTATTTT
NA,TRBJ2-5,TRBV20-1,many,CSARKQNQETQYF,TGCAGTGCTAGAAAGCAGAACCAAGAGACCCAGTACTTC
TRBD2,TRBJ2-7,TRBV11-2,NA,CASSRLAGGLHEQYF,TGTGCCAGCAGTCGGCTAGCGGGGGGGCTCCACGAGCAGTACTTC
NA,TRBJ1-1,TRBV12-3/TRBV12-4,NA,CASSLAGTGGTEAFF,TGTGCCAGCAGCCTTGCCGGGACGGGGGGGACTGAAGCTTTCTTT
NA,TRBJ2-7,TRBV20-1,few,CSARSTVSYEQYF,TGCAGTGCTCGATCTACGGTTTCCTACGAGCAGTACTTC
NA,TRBJ2-6,TRBV12-3/TRBV12-4,NA,CASSLPARGANVLTF,TGTGCCAGCAGTTTACCGGCTCGAGGGGCCAACGTCCTGACTTTC
TRBD2,TRBJ2-3,TRBV6-4,NA,CASSDSVAGHSDTQYF,TGTGCCAGCAGTGACTCTGTAGCGGGGCACTCAGATACGCAGTATTTT
TRBD1,TRBJ1-1,TRBV7-9,few,CASSVGETGLNTEAFF,TGTGCCAGCAGCGTAGGAGAGACAGGGTTGAACACTGAAGCTTTCTTT
TRBD1,TRBJ1-6,TRBV6-5,NA,CASSPLQGAEPLHF,TGTGCCAGCAGTCCTTTGCAGGGGGCGGAACCCCTCCACTTT
NA,TRBJ2-1,TRBV6-2/TRBV6-3,NA,CASTPADRDLYNEQFF,TGTGCCAGCACCCCGGCGGACAGAGACTTGTACAATGAGCAGTTCTTC
TRBD2,TRBJ2-1,TRBV7-2,NA,CASRTTGGPNNEQFF,TGTGCCAGCCGGACCACGGGGGGGCCAAACAATGAGCAGTTCTTC
NA,TRBJ2-3,TRBV12-3/TRBV12-4,few,CASSFGSGLTDTQYF,TGTGCCAGCAGTTTTGGTAGCGGCTTAACAGATACGCAGTATTTT
TRBD1,TRBJ1-3,TRBV29-1,NA,CSELTGAVHSGNTIYF,TGCAGCGAACTAACAGGGGCCGTCCACTCTGGAAACACCATATATTTT
NA,TRBJ2-5,TRBV4-3,NA,CASSQEDRAALYNEQYF,TGCGCCAGCAGCCAAGAGGATCGGGCAGCGCTTTACAATGAGCAGTACTTC
NA,TRBJ2-7,TRBV28,NA,CASSLGNSRTNEQYF,TGTGCCAGCAGTTTGGGGAACTCAAGGACCAATGAGCAGTACTTC
NA,TRBJ2-1,TRBV5-1,once,CASSLAGRGSVNEQFF,TGCGCCAGCAGCTTGGCCGGCAGGGGAAGTGTTAATGAGCAGTTCTTC